The sequence of this TCR beta chain was determined in a study of T cells in tuberculosis. Turning to the study itself: In South Africa, adults with active tuberculosis were compared with IGRA-negative and latently infected IGRA-positive adolescents. Study-wide results and limits: Shorter CDR3-alpha in active tuberculosis partly drove smaller distances.

TCRdb keeps only in-frame clones here, not all; method: immunoSEQ multiplex PCR. This table holds around 26,000 clones, around 94% found once. Only one count was recorded for this clone. What it recognizes is unknown. V lost 1 base and J lost 2, with 9 bases in between. The CDR3 covers 15 residues. Germline CDR1 is SGDLS and CDR2 is YYNGEE. The receptor's source is a donor between 10 and 35 years old with latent tuberculosis or without tuberculosis infection. Some clones in this sample may be carry-over from other donors' samples. The specimen sequenced was PBMCs. This rearrangement joins TRBV9 to TRBJ2-2, with D tentatively TRBD1 (5 bases). Here the CDR3 DNA reads TGTGCCAGCAGCGTAAGGCAGGGTAACACCGGGGAGCTGTTTTTT. Encoded protein: CASSVRQGNTGELFF.